Listed here are 32 T cell receptor beta chains from one sample, sequenced in a study of radiotherapy plus CTLA-4 blockade in lung cancer. Generated by immunoSEQ multiplex PCR, the TCRdb table keeps only in-frame clones and is missing some. The profile shows fewer than 40,000 clones, more than 70% of them singletons. The starting material was peripheral blood, obtained from a patient treated with radiotherapy plus ipilimumab. The origin of the receptors is a human donor with non-small cell lung cancer that progressed on radiotherapy plus ipilimumab.

The CDR3, as DNA: TGCAGCGTTTACCCGTCGGATGGCTACACCTTC. It translates to CSVYPSDGYTF. The chain employs TRBV29-1 and TRBJ1-2; D gene uncertain. Germline CDR1 reads SQVTM; CDR2 reads ANQGSEA. Trimming left V 5 bases short and J 6 bases short, with 10 bases between. This CDR3 contains 11 residues.

The V and J genes are TRBV19 and TRBJ2-7, with D perhaps matching TRBD2 (5 bases). Germline CDR1 LNHDA, CDR2 SQIVND (reference sequence). CDR3 length: 12 amino acids. The V and J ends lost 6 bases and 2 bases respectively, with 8 bases between them. The CDR3 DNA follows: TGTGCCAGTAGCGGGGTAGCCTACGAGCAGTACTTC. Its translation: CASSGVAYEQYF.

This chain joins TRBV4-1 and TRBJ2-3; the match to TRBD1 covers 7 bases. J was trimmed by 3 bases and V by 0 bases; bases with no gene match: 9. The CDR3 is made up of 17 amino acids. CDR1 is MGHRA, CDR2 YSYEKL, per germline. CDR3 DNA sequence: TGCGCCAGCAGCCAAGAGGCAAGGACAGGCCCTACAGATACGCAGTATTTT. Encoded protein: CASSQEARTGPTDTQYF.

The gene calls are TRBV9 and TRBJ2-7; D might be TRBD1 (6 bases). V lost 0 bases, J lost 1 base, and 11 bases lay in between. From germline, CDR1 is SGDLS and CDR2 YYNGEE. The CDR3 extends over 15 amino acids. This CDR3 reads CASSVGWGPSYEQYF. The CDR3 bases are TGTGCCAGCAGCGTAGGGTGGGGGCCTTCCTACGAGCAGTACTTC.

The chain is built from TRBV19 and TRBJ2-3, with 8 nucleotides matching TRBD2. V lost 6 bases to trimming and J lost 4 bases; unmatched junction nucleotides: 0. Germline V gene data show CDR1 as LNHDA and CDR2 as SQIVND (reference sequence). The CDR3 is 12 residues long. CDR3: CASSGGADTQYF. In DNA, the CDR3 is TGTGCCAGTAGCGGGGGGGCAGATACGCAGTATTTT.

V gene TRBV5-1 combines with J gene TRBJ2-1, with TRBD2 matching 10 bases. Trimming at V came to 0 bases and at J to 4 bases, leaving 4 bases not matched to a gene. The germline V gene encodes CDR1 SGHRS and CDR2 YFSETQ. The CDR3 extends over 16 amino acids. CDR3 sequence reads: CASSLASGGAYNEQFF. The CDR3 DNA follows: TGCGCCAGCAGCTTGGCCAGCGGGGGGGCTTACAATGAGCAGTTCTTC.

The chain employs TRBV19 and TRBJ1-1; no firm D call. The V gene lost 0 bases and the J gene lost 2 bases, with 4 bases spanning the gap. The CDR3 loop spans 13 amino acids. Germline CDR1 is LNHDA and CDR2 is SQIVND (reference sequence). The CDR3 DNA follows: TGTGCCAGTAGTATAGACCTTAACACTGAAGCTTTCTTT. It translates to CASSIDLNTEAFF.

The chain employs TRBV4-1 and TRBJ2-3; 8 positions agree with TRBD2. The CDR3 contains 18 residues. J gave up 3 bases and V 0 bases, and 11 bases lay outside the gene matches. The germline gives CDR1 MGHRA, CDR2 YSYEKL. CDR3 DNA sequence: TGCGCCAGCAGCCAAGATGGGGGACTAGGGGTTGGGACAGATACGCAGTATTTT. Protein sequence: CASSQDGGLGVGTDTQYF.

The chain links TRBV6-5 to TRBJ1-3, with D hard to call. CDR3 size: 15 residues. The germline V gene has CDR1 MNHEY and CDR2 SVGAGI. Trimming pared 7 bases from V and 3 bases from J, leaving 16 bases between. CDR3 sequence reads: CASTPTGSGGNTIYF. In DNA, the CDR3 is TGTGCCAGCACCCCGACGGGTAGCGGTGGAAACACCATATATTTT.

The V gene is TRBV2, the J gene TRBJ2-7; the match to TRBD2 covers 9 bases. The ends lost 5 bases at V and 2 bases at J; junction bases unmatched: 7. Per the germline V gene, CDR1 is SNHLY and CDR2 is FYNNEI. The CDR3 contains 15 residues. CDR3 DNA: TGTGCCAGCAGTCGTAGCGGGGGTGGGCCCTACGAGCAGTACTTC. This codes for CASSRSGGGPYEQYF. Complete variable domain (other parts from reference TRBV2 and TRBJ2-7): EPEVTQTPSHQVTQMGQEVILRCVPISNHLYFYWYRQILGQKVEFLVSFYNNEISEKSEIFDDQFSVERPDGSNFTLKIRSTKLEDSAMYFCASSRSGGGPYEQYFGPGTRLTVT.

The chain carries TRBV27 and TRBJ2-7; D is possibly TRBD1 (6 bases). The CDR3 contains 15 residues. The ends were cut back, 1 base at V and 2 bases at J, with 12 bases in the middle. From germline, CDR1 is MNHEY and CDR2 SMNVEV (reference sequence). The CDR3 DNA reads as TGTGCCAGCAGTTTATTATCACAGGGACCCTACGAGCAGTACTTC. Protein: CASSLLSQGPYEQYF.

V is TRBV6-1 and J is TRBJ1-2, with a possible D match to TRBD1 (5 bases). Trimming removed 5 bases at V and 1 base at J, with 14 bases between. CDR3 length: 15 amino acids. In germline, CDR1 is MNHNS, CDR2 SASEGT. In nucleotides, the CDR3 is TGTGCCAGCAGTATTTTTATCGGGGGTAACTATGGCTACACCTTC. It is translated as CASSIFIGGNYGYTF.

The chain employs TRBV6-5 and TRBJ1-2; D gene uncertain. Looked up from germline, CDR1 is MNHEY and CDR2 is SVGAGI. Trimming took 2 bases from V and 2 from J, leaving 6 bases between them. This CDR3 contains 13 residues. Here the CDR3 reads CASSYRSNYGYTF. The CDR3 region has the DNA TGTGCCAGCAGTTACAGGAGCAACTATGGCTACACCTTC.

The chain employs TRBV9 and TRBJ2-6; a weak D match, TRBD2 (6 bases). Germline V gene data show CDR1 as SGDLS and CDR2 as YYNGEE. V shed 4 bases and J shed 0 bases, with 20 bases lying between them. The CDR3 runs 19 residues. The CDR3 DNA follows: TGTGCCAGCAGCAAAGGCCGGGAGAGTATCGGCTCTGGGGCCAACGTCCTGACTTTC. As protein: CASSKGRESIGSGANVLTF.

The chain recombines TRBV6-6 with TRBJ1-6; TRBD1 matches 8 bases. The CDR3 consists of 15 residues. Germline CDR1 reads MNHNY; CDR2 reads SVGAGI (reference sequence). J lost 10 bases, V lost 6 bases, and 11 bases had no gene match. CDR3 nucleotides: TGTGCCAGCAGGCCTGACAGGGGTGAAGGCTCACCCCTCCACTTT. Protein sequence: CASRPDRGEGSPLHF.

This chain joins TRBV5-1 and TRBJ2-1; TRBD2 matches at 16 bases. The junction had 5 bases not matched to a gene; V was cut back by 3 bases and J by 8 bases. The CDR3 is 16 residues long. CDR1 is SGHRS and CDR2 is YFSETQ in the germline V gene. CDR3 loop: CASSYGTSGGAYEQFF. In DNA form, the CDR3 reads TGCGCCAGCAGCTACGGGACTAGCGGGGGGGCATATGAGCAGTTCTTC.

This clone has a handful of counts. This chain connects TRBV28 to TRBJ1-1; D is possibly TRBD1 (5 bases). This CDR3 contains 20 residues. The V end was cut by 3 bases, the J end by 1 base, with 27 bases between. Germline CDR1 and CDR2: MDHEN and SYDVKM. The CDR3 DNA is TGTGCCAGCAGTTTCGATATCCCCCAGGGACTGGATGATGGGAACACTGAAGCTTTCTTT. Amino acids: CASSFDIPQGLDDGNTEAFF.

This CDR3 is CSVEIVRTGDPGELFF. CDR3 nucleotide sequence: TGCAGCGTTGAGATCGTTAGGACAGGGGACCCCGGGGAGCTGTTTTTT. The gene calls are TRBV29-1 and TRBJ2-2, with 9 positions matching TRBD1. Germline V CDR1 and CDR2: SQVTM, ANQGSEA. With 3 bases clipped from V and 6 bases from J, the junction kept 11 bases outside the gene matches. The CDR3 runs to 16 residues.

This rearrangement joins TRBV19 to TRBJ1-5; maybe TRBD1 (6 bases). The CDR3 runs to 15 residues. With 8 bases removed from V and 2 bases from J, the gap between germline ends came to 16 bases. CDR1 and CDR2 from the germline V gene are LNHDA and SQIVND (reference sequence). CDR3 sequence: CASLIGGRGNQPQHF. The DNA of the CDR3 is TGTGCCAGTTTAATCGGGGGGCGCGGCAATCAGCCCCAGCATTTT.

This clone was found once. For the CDR3, the DNA is TGTGCCAGCAGTGAACGGGCAGGGCAAGAGACCCAGTACTTC. Its protein is CASSERAGQETQYF. This sequence joins TRBV2 and TRBJ2-5; D might be TRBD1 (5 bases). The CDR3 sequence is 14 residues long. With 2 bases removed from V and 2 bases from J, the gap between germline ends came to 9 bases. Germline V CDR1 and CDR2: SNHLY, FYNNEI.

This chain joins TRBV25-1 and TRBJ1-6; 10 bases map to TRBD1. Germline CDR1 MGHDK, CDR2 SYGVNS. Unmatched junction bases numbered 4, after V lost 6 bases and J lost 5 bases. This CDR3 region has 15 residues. The CDR3 sequence: CASRAGTGDNSPLHF. The CDR3 nucleotides read TGTGCCAGCAGGGCCGGGACAGGGGATAATTCACCCCTCCACTTT.

This chain joins TRBV5-4 and TRBJ1-4, with a possible D match to TRBD1 (5 bases). This CDR3 is 14 amino acids long. Germline V gives CDR1 SGHNT, CDR2 YYREEE (reference sequence). V lost 5 bases and J lost 5, with 13 bases in between. CDR3 in DNA: TGTGCCAGCAGACCGGGACTGTCAAATGAAAAACTGTTTTTT. As protein: CASRPGLSNEKLFF.

The chain links TRBV6-1 to TRBJ1-2; 7 positions agree with TRBD1. The CDR3 contains 15 residues. V shed 3 bases, J shed 3 bases, and the junction held 7 bases outside the gene matches. The germline V gene has CDR1 MNHNS and CDR2 SASEGT. CDR3 bases: TGTGCCAGCAGTGAGGGGACAGCCAATGACTATGGCTACACCTTC. It translates to CASSEGTANDYGYTF.

Only one count was recorded for this clone. The chain has TRBV7-3 and TRBJ2-7; a weak D match, TRBD1 (5 bases). Germline V lookup: CDR1 SGHTA, CDR2 FQGTGA. The CDR3 totals 15 residues. The V end lost 2 bases, the J end lost 2 bases, and 13 bases lay between the germline ends. For the CDR3, the DNA is TGTGCCAGCAGCTTAGGGCAGGGAAGCGCCTACGAGCAGTACTTC. Residues: CASSLGQGSAYEQYF.

The gene calls are TRBV7-9 and TRBJ1-2; D not certain. In germline, CDR1 is SEHNR, CDR2 FQNEAQ (reference sequence). CDR3 size: 13 residues. Deletions cut 5 bases from V and 3 bases from J, with 10 bases between. The CDR3 here is CASSKEAYYGYTF. CDR3 coding DNA: TGTGCCAGCAGCAAAGAGGCATACTATGGCTACACCTTC.

This clone appeared a single time. The DNA for the CDR3 is TGTGCCAGCAGCCGGGGGAGCTTCTTTAACTTAAACACCATATATTTT. Translating it yields CASSRGSFFNLNTIYF. V gene TRBV5-5 combines with J gene TRBJ1-3, with D perhaps TRBD1 (5 bases). CDR1 is SGHKS and CDR2 is YYEKEE in the germline V gene (reference sequence). The CDR3 covers 16 residues. V was shortened by 4 bases and J by 6 bases, with 20 bases between the two germline ends.

The chain combines TRBV2 with TRBJ1-1; weak D call: TRBD1 (6 bases). CDR3 length: 14 residues. V was trimmed by 6 bases and J by 2 bases, leaving 13 bases between them. Germline V gene lookup returns CDR1 SNHLY and CDR2 FYNNEI. CDR3 sequence reads: CASSKRQDNTEAFF. The CDR3 nucleotides are TGTGCCAGCAGCAAAAGACAGGACAACACTGAAGCTTTCTTT.

The V gene is TRBV5-1, the J gene TRBJ1-4, with 9 bases identical to TRBD1. Per the germline V gene, CDR1 is SGHRS and CDR2 is YFSETQ. The CDR3 spans 21 residues. Trimming at V came to 4 bases and at J to 3 bases, leaving 22 bases not matched to a gene. CDR3 in amino acids: CASSLTALGTGKYIANEKLFF. CDR3 sequence (DNA): TGCGCCAGCAGCCTGACCGCCCTCGGGACAGGGAAGTATATAGCTAATGAAAAACTGTTTTTT.

V and J are TRBV7-9 and TRBJ2-1; 8 bases map to TRBD2. The V gene end was trimmed by 4 bases and the J gene end by 5 bases; junction bases not matched to a gene: 7. Germline CDR1 SEHNR, CDR2 FQNEAQ (reference sequence). This CDR3 has 15 amino acids. CDR3 region: CASSSGTSLHNEQFF. CDR3 sequence (DNA): TGTGCCAGCAGCTCCGGGACTAGTCTCCACAATGAGCAGTTCTTC.

This rearrangement joins TRBV6-5 to TRBJ2-2, with D maybe TRBD1 (5 bases). CDR3 size: 14 residues. V lost 5 bases, J lost 7 bases, and 14 bases lay in between. Germline lookup yields CDR1 MNHEY and CDR2 SVGAGI. The CDR3 is CASSPSSGIGELFF. CDR3 DNA sequence: TGTGCCAGCAGTCCCTCTTCAGGGATCGGGGAGCTGTTTTTT.

The chain is built from TRBV5-1 and TRBJ1-2; D is unclear. V dropped 0 bases and J dropped 7 bases, with 16 bases sitting between them. Per the germline V gene, CDR1 is SGHRS and CDR2 is YFSETQ. This CDR3 is 15 amino acids long. In DNA, the CDR3 is TGCGCCAGCAGCTTGGATGCCACACCGGAGGGTGGCTACACCTTC. Protein product: CASSLDATPEGGYTF.

This clone was seen only once. This chain links TRBV11-2 with TRBJ2-7; TRBD1 might be the D (6 bases). CDR1 is SGHAT and CDR2 is FQNNGV in the germline V gene. This CDR3 has 14 amino acids. Trimming took 5 bases from V and 3 from J, leaving 14 bases between them. This chain's CDR3 is CASSLGQSFYEQYF. The DNA of the CDR3 is TGTGCCAGCAGCCTAGGACAGTCTTTCTACGAGCAGTACTTC.